Below, 17 T cell receptor beta chains from the same sample are listed, as sequenced in a study of T cell changes during pregnancy in multiple sclerosis (dated by TCRdb to the late 2010s). Libraries were constructed by the immunoSEQ multiplex PCR assay. TCRdb took this table from immuneACCESS and kept in-frame rearrangements with V and J called. Such tables lack part of the clones; where checked against another copy, unresolved V genes explain under half of the gap, and the rest is unexplained. For this sample there are some 80,000 clones; about 90% appear just once. The ten largest clonotypes hold 2.6% of the sample. The sequencing used peripheral blood, collected before pregnancy. The receptors were gathered from a female donor with multiple sclerosis, enrolled in a pregnancy study.

This clone was observed a single time. The chain has TRBV28 and TRBJ2-7; 8 bases line up with TRBD2. With V trimmed by 8 bases and J by 7 bases, 13 bases remained unmatched. CDR3 length: 14 amino acids. Germline V gene sequence: CDR1 MDHEN, CDR2 SYDVKM. This chain's CDR3 is CASREGGVLGEQYF. CDR3 in DNA: TGTGCCAGCCGGGAGGGGGGTGTCCTAGGGGAGCAGTACTTC.

This chain links TRBV9 with TRBJ2-1; the D gene is possibly TRBD2 (5 bases). Trimming took off 4 bases at V and 2 bases at J, with 13 bases between the two ends. This CDR3 is built from 15 residues. Germline CDR1 and CDR2: SGDLS and YYNGEE. CDR3 loop: CASSYRERPYNEQFF. CDR3 DNA sequence: TGTGCCAGCAGCTACCGAGAGCGGCCCTACAATGAGCAGTTCTTC.

This chain connects TRBV7-2 to TRBJ1-4, with a weak D call TRBD1 (5 bases). The length of the CDR3 is 15 residues. From germline, CDR1 is SGHTA and CDR2 FQGNSA. Trimming took off 2 bases at V and 2 bases at J, with 9 bases between the two ends. For the CDR3, the DNA is TGTGCCAGCAGCTTATCCCAGGGCACTAATGAAAAACTGTTTTTT. Protein: CASSLSQGTNEKLFF.

V usage is TRBV19 and J usage is TRBJ2-7; D gene ambiguous. V was shortened by 1 base and J by 3 bases, with 7 bases between the two germline ends. The CDR3 runs 13 residues. Germline V lookup: CDR1 LNHDA, CDR2 SQIVND (reference sequence). The CDR3 DNA follows: TGTGCCAGTAGTATAGCCCCCCTCTACGAGCAGTACTTC. Translated: CASSIAPLYEQYF.

V is TRBV7-2 and J is TRBJ2-1, with D tentatively TRBD2 (5 bases). Germline values: CDR1 SGHTA, CDR2 FQGNSA. This CDR3 spans 15 amino acids. With 3 bases removed from V and 4 bases from J, the gap between germline ends came to 13 bases. The CDR3: CASSFGSSGYNEQFF. In DNA, the CDR3 is TGTGCCAGCAGCTTCGGATCCTCGGGGTACAATGAGCAGTTCTTC.

This clone showed up just once. The rearrangement uses TRBV5-4 and TRBJ2-3, with D possibly matching TRBD2 (6 bases). The V end lost 5 bases, the J end lost 8 bases, and 15 bases lay between the germline ends. Germline loops: CDR1 SGHNT, CDR2 YYREEE (reference sequence). The CDR3 has 13 residues. The CDR3, as DNA: TGTGCCAGCAGGACCGGAGGGGAGGCTACGCAGTATTTT. This codes for CASRTGGEATQYF.

On this clone itself: One end of the junction is discordant with germline, which a read error may explain. The chain joins TRBV27 to TRBJ2-3; D perhaps matches TRBD1 (5 bases). There are 11 residues in the CDR3. CDR1 is MNHEY, CDR2 SMNVEV, per germline (reference sequence). The CDR3 region is CASSSSRQSFF. The CDR3 DNA reads as TGTGCCAGCAGTTCGTCGAGACAGTCTTTTTTT.

This clone has a handful of counts. The chain joins TRBV27 to TRBJ1-1; 7 bases map to TRBD1. The length of the CDR3 is 13 residues. V shed 3 bases, J shed 8 bases, and the junction held 6 bases outside the gene matches. Per the germline V gene, CDR1 is MNHEY and CDR2 is SMNVEV (reference sequence). In DNA, the CDR3 is TGTGCCAGCAGTTTCTCCTCGGGACAGGAAGCTTTCTTT. Residues: CASSFSSGQEAFF.

This rearrangement joins TRBV15 to TRBJ2-4, with D possibly being TRBD1 (7 bases). CDR1 LNHNV and CDR2 YYDKDF come from the germline V gene (reference sequence). V lost 1 base to trimming and J lost 0 bases, with 10 bases between them. This CDR3 has 16 residues. The CDR3 region is CATSRGQGLAKNIQYF. Here the CDR3 DNA reads TGTGCCACCAGCAGAGGACAGGGACTAGCCAAAAACATTCAGTACTTC.

The V call is TRBV5-4, the J call TRBJ2-3, with 7 bases identical to TRBD2. This CDR3 region has 16 residues. V was clipped by 0 bases and J by 1 base; unmatched bases: 5. In germline, CDR1 is SGHNT, CDR2 YYREEE (reference sequence). The CDR3 DNA reads TGTGCCAGCAGCTTGGCCGGGACTACCGGCACAGATACGCAGTATTTT. Its protein is CASSLAGTTGTDTQYF.

J is TRBJ2-7 and V is TRBV5-6, with D perhaps matching TRBD2 (5 bases). The CDR3 contains 14 residues. CDR1 is SGHDT, CDR2 YYEEEE, per germline. Trimming stripped 3 bases from V and 4 bases from J, with 14 bases between. The CDR3 is CASSSPSNPYEQYF. The CDR3 DNA reads as TGTGCCAGCAGCTCGCCTAGCAACCCTTACGAGCAGTACTTC.

V usage is TRBV6-1 and J usage is TRBJ2-7; 8 nucleotides align to TRBD1. CDR1 MNHNS and CDR2 SASEGT come from the germline V gene. The CDR3 has 15 amino acids. The V segment lost 1 base and the J segment 3 bases; nucleotides outside the gene matches: 5. CDR3 sequence: CASSEGGTGLYEQYF. CDR3 nucleotides: TGTGCCAGCAGTGAAGGGGGGACAGGCCTCTACGAGCAGTACTTC.

This chain uses TRBV27 with TRBJ2-3; 8 nucleotides align to TRBD2. The CDR3 loop spans 18 amino acids. Germline loops: CDR1 MNHEY, CDR2 SMNVEV (reference sequence). V gave up 5 bases and J gave up 2 bases; unmatched junction bases: 15. CDR3 in amino acids: CASSPRARSGGNTDTQYF. The CDR3 nucleotides are TGTGCCAGCAGTCCTCGCGCGAGGTCGGGGGGGAACACAGATACGCAGTATTTT.

The chain employs TRBV7-2 and TRBJ2-7; D unclear. The CDR3 is made up of 15 amino acids. CDR1 is SGHTA and CDR2 is FQGNSA in the germline V gene. V was shortened by 2 bases and J by 2 bases, with 13 bases between the two germline ends. This CDR3 reads CASSLSPQQTYEQYF. The CDR3 DNA sequence: TGTGCCAGCAGCTTAAGCCCCCAACAGACCTACGAGCAGTACTTC.

The chain joins TRBV29-1 to TRBJ1-5; TRBD1 is a possible D gene (5 bases). The CDR3 consists of 13 residues. The V gene's germline CDR1 is SQVTM and CDR2 ANQGSEA. V gave up 4 bases and J gave up 3 bases, with 10 bases separating them. The CDR3 protein is CSVGEGVNQPQHF. The CDR3 DNA reads as TGCAGCGTTGGGGAAGGGGTCAATCAGCCCCAGCATTTT.

The V call is TRBV5-4, the J call TRBJ1-1; a possible D gene is TRBD1 (5 bases). Trimming took off 4 bases at V and 0 bases at J, with 13 bases between the two ends. This CDR3 is built from 15 residues. Germline CDR1 reads SGHNT; CDR2 reads YYREEE (reference sequence). CDR3 nucleotide sequence: TGTGCCAGCAGCGCGGGGGTGGCGATGAACACTGAAGCTTTCTTT. Translation gives CASSAGVAMNTEAFF.

This clone was detected only once. The rearrangement joins TRBV30 to TRBJ2-3, with 12 bases fitting TRBD2. Germline V gene sequence: CDR1 GTSNPN, CDR2 SVGIG (reference sequence). The CDR3 totals 16 residues. V gave up 2 bases and J gave up 7 bases; unmatched junction bases: 10. The CDR3 protein is CAWSPTRTSGTHTQYF. CDR3 DNA sequence: TGTGCCTGGAGTCCTACTCGGACTAGCGGGACACATACGCAGTATTTT.